This T cell receptor beta chain was sequenced during a study of blood T cells in healthy people across ages. The use of a sample-barcoded 5' primer and a J-beta primer mix characterized a second PCR of about 6 to 11 cycles. Each CDR3 protein is one row after TCRdb ran MiXCR on the 5' RACE reads. Here the sample spans 780,000 or so distinct CDR3 sequences, 45% to 70% being singletons. Points on this clonotype: Its target is not known.

The study, taken as a whole, reports: Percentage of naive T cells showed a strong correlation with TCR beta diversity.

The sequence derives from a middle-aged man in good health. The specimen sequenced was blood.

CDR3 DNA sequence: TGTGCCAGCAGTGACAATAACTATGGCTACACCTTC. Its translation: CASSDNNYGYTF. The chain is built from TRBV2 and TRBJ1-2; no reliable D call. Germline V gives CDR1 SNHLY, CDR2 FYNNEI. The CDR3 has 12 amino acids. Trimming took 3 bases from V and 1 from J, leaving 3 bases between them.